This T cell receptor beta chain stems from a study of T cells in Graves' hyperthyroidism and ophthalmopathy. The germline gives CDR1 MDHEN, CDR2 SYDVKM. This CDR3 has 14 amino acids. Trimming took off 2 bases at V and 4 bases at J, with 10 bases between the two ends. Using RNA transcripts as the source, TCR beta CDR3 regions were amplified. HTBI primers were employed in a first-round RT-PCR of the TCR CDR3. A single record per CDR3 protein comes from TCRdb applying MiXCR to the multiplex PCR reads. Here the sample spans 650,000 to 700,000 distinct CDR3 sequences, roughly 17% being singletons. This clonotype was counted many times.

The sequence was collected from a man aged 45-65 years with Graves' hyperthyroidism. The sequenced sample was blood. This chain links TRBV28 with TRBJ2-3, with D perhaps TRBD1 or TRBD2 (6 bases each). CDR3 in DNA: TGTGCCAGCAGTTTAAGGGGGAGGTCAGATACGCAGTATTTT. Its protein is CASSLRGRSDTQYF.